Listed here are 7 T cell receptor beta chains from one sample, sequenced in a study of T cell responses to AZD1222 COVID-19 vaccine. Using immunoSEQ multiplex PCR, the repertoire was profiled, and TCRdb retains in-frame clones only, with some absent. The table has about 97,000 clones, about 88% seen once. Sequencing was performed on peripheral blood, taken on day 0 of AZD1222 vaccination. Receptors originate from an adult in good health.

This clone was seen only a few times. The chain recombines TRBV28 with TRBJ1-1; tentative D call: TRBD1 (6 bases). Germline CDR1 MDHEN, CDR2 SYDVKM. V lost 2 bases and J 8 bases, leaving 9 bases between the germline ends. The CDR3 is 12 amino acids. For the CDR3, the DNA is TGTGCCAGCAGTTTAGTCAGGGGAGAAGCTTTCTTT. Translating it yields CASSLVRGEAFF.

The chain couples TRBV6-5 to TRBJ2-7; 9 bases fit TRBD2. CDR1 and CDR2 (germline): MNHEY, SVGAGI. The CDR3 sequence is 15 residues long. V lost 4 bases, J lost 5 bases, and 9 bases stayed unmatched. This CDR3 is CASSSSGGKSNEQYF. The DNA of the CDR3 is TGTGCCAGCAGTTCCAGCGGGGGGAAGAGTAACGAGCAGTACTTC.

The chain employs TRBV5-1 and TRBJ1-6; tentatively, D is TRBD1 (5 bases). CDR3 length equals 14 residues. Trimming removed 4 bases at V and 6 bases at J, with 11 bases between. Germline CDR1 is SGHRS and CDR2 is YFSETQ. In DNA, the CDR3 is TGCGCCAGCAGCCCTAGACAGACTAATTCACCCCTCCACTTT. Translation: CASSPRQTNSPLHF.

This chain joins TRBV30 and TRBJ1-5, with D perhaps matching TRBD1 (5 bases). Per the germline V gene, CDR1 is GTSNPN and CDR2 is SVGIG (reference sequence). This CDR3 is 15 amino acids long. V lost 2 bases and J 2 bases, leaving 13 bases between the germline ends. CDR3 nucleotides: TGTGCCTGGAGTACAGGCGGGGGTGGCAATCAGCCCCAGCATTTT. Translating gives CAWSTGGGGNQPQHF.

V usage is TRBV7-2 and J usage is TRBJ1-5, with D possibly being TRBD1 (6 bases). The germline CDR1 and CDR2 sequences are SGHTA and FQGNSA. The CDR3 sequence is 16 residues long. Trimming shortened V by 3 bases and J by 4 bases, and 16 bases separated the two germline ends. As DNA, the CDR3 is TGTGCCAGCAGCTTTAGTGCTCAGGGGACGAATCAGCCCCAGCATTTT. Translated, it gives CASSFSAQGTNQPQHF.

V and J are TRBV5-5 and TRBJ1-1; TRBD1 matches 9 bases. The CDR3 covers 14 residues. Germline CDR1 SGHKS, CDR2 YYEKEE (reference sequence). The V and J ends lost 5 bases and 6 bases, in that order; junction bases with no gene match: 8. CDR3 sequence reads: CASRAGTGSAEAFF. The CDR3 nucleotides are TGTGCCAGCAGGGCCGGGACAGGGAGCGCTGAAGCTTTCTTT.

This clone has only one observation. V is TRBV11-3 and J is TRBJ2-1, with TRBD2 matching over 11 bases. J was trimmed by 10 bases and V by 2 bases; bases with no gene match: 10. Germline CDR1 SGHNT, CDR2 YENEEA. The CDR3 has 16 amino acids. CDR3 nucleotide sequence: TGTGCCAGCAGCTTAACGGCTAGCGGGGGGAGGTGGGAGCAGTTCTTC. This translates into CASSLTASGGRWEQFF.